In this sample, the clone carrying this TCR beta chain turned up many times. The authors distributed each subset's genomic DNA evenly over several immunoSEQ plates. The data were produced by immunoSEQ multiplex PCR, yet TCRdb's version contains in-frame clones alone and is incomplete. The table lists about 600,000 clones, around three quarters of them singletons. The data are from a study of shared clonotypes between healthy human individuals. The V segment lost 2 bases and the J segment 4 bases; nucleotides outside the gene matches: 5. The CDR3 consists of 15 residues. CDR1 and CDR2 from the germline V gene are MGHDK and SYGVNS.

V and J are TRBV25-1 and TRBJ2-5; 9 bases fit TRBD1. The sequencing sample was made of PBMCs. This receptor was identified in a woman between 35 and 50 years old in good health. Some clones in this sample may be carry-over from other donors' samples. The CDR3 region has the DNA TGTGCCAGCAGTGAACAAACAGGGGGCGGAGAGACCCAGTACTTC. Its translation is CASSEQTGGGETQYF.